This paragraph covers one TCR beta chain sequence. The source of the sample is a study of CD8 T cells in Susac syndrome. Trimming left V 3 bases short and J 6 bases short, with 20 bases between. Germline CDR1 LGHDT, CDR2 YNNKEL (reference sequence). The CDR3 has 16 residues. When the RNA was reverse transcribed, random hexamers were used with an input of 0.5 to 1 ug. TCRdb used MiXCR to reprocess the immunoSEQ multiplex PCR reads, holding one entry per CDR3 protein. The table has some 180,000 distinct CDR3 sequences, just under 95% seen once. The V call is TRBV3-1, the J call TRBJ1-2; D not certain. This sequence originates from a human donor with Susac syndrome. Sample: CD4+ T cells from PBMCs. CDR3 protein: CASSQGFTGVFDGYTF. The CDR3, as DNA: TGTGCCAGCAGCCAGGGATTCACGGGAGTGTTCGATGGCTACACCTTC. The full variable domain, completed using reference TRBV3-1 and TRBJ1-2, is DTAVSQTPKYLVTQMGNDKSIKCEQNLGHDTMYWYKQDSKKFLKIMFSYNNKELIINETVPNRFSPKSPDKAHLNLHINSLELGDSAVYFCASSQGFTGVFDGYTFGSGTRLTVV.